The entry below gives a single TCR beta chain sequence along with its context. These data come from a study of technical replicates of blood from a handful of donors. Here immunoSEQ multiplex PCR was the method, and the copy in TCRdb shows in-frame clones only, minus some. The sample lists 75,000 to 95,000 clones, about 94% occurring once. This clonotype originated in a human donor in good health. The specimen sequenced was T cells isolated from PBMCs.

Written as DNA, the CDR3 is TGTGCCAGCAACAGGTGGAATTCACCCCTCCACTTT. Protein sequence: CASNRWNSPLHF. The chain recombines TRBV11-2 with TRBJ1-6; possibly TRBD1 for D (5 bases). The CDR3 length is 12 residues. Germline CDR1 SGHAT, CDR2 FQNNGV. Trimming removed 7 bases from V and 7 bases from J, with 8 bases in between.